Sequencing of this T cell receptor beta chain was carried out in a study of blood T cell repertoires in COVID-19. About the research overall: The United States, Italy and Spain provided the acute and convalescent COVID-19 samples. Sources were T cells, B-cell-depleted T cells, or PBMCs; the material itself was cDNA or gDNA.

Patients of the Seattle cohort, enrolled during active infection, were followed longitudinally. In the original processing: By means of reference gene primer amplification, nucleated cell counts were estimated. Generated by immunoSEQ multiplex PCR, the TCRdb table keeps only in-frame clones and is missing some. V, J and clone size derive from that table, while D and trimming were established from the DNA sequence. The sample records about 500,000 clones, 70% to 90% being singletons. The CDR3 spans 15 residues. With 0 bases removed from V and 2 bases from J, the gap between germline ends came to 11 bases. Germline CDR1 and CDR2: SGDLS and YYNGEE.

The sequencing sample was made of peripheral blood. V is TRBV9 and J is TRBJ2-5; tentatively, D is TRBD1 (5 bases). This clonotype was obtained from a woman in her fifties or sixties with COVID-19, enrolled during active disease. The CDR3 loop is CASSVGQIKQETQYF. DNA of the CDR3: TGTGCCAGCAGCGTAGGACAGATTAAACAAGAGACCCAGTACTTC.